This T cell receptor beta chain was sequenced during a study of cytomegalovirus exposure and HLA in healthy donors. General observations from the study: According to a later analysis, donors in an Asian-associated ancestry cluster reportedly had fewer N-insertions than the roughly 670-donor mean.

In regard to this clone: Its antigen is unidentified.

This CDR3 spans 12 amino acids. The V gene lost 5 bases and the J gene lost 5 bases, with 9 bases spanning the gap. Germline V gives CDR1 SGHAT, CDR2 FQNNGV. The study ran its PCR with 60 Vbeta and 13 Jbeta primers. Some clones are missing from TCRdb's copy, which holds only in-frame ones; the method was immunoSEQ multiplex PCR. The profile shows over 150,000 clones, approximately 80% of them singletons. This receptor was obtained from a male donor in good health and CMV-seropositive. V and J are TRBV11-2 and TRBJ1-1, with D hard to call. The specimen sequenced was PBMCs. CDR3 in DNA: TGTGCCAGCAGCGCCGGTTATACTGAAGCTTTCTTT. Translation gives CASSAGYTEAFF.